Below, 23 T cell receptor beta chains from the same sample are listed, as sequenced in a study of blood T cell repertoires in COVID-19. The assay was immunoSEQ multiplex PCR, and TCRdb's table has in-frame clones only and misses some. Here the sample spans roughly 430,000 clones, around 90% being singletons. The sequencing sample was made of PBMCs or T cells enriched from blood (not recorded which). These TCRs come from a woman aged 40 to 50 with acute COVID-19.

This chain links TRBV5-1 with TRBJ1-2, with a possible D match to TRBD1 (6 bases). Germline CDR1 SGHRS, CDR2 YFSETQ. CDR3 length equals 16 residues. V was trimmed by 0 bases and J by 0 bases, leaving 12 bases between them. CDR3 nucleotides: TGCGCCAGCAGCTTGGATGGGGGCGCGACTAACTATGGCTACACCTTC. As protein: CASSLDGGATNYGYTF.

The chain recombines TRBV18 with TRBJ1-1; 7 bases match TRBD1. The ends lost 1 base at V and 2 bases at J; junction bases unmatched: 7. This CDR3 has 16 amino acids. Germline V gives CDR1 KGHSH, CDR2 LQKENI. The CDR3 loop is CASSPQGAVQNTEAFF. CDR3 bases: TGTGCCAGCTCACCACAGGGGGCAGTCCAAAACACTGAAGCTTTCTTT.

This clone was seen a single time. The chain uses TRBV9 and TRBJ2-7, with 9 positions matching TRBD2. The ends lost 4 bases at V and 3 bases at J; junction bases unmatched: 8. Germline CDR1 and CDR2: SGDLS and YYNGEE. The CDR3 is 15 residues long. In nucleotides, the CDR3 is TGTGCCAGCAGCCAGAGCGGGGGGTCCAACTACGAGCAGTACTTC. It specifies CASSQSGGSNYEQYF. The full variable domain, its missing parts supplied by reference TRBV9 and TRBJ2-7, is DSGVTQTPKHLITATGQRVTLRCSPRSGDLSVYWYQQSLDQGLQFLIQYYNGEERAKGNILERFSAQQFPDLHSELNLSSLELGDSALYFCASSQSGGSNYEQYFGPGTRLTVT.

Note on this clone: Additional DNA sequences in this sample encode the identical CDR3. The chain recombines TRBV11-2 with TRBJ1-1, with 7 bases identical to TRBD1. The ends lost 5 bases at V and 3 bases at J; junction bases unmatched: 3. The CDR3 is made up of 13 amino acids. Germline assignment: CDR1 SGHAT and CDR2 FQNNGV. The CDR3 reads CASSLDRDTEAFF. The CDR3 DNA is TGTGCCAGCAGCCTTGACAGGGACACTGAAGCTTTCTTT.

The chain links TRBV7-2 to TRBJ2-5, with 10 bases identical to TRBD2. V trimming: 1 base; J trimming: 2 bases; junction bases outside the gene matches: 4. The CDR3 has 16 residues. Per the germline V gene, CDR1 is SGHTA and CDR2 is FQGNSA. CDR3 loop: CASSLGPSGRQETQYF. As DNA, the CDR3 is TGTGCCAGCAGCTTAGGTCCTAGCGGGAGACAAGAGACCCAGTACTTC.

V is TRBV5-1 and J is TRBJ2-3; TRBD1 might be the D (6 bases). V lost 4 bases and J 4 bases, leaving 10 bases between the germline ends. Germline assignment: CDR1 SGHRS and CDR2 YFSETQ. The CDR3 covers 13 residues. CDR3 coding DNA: TGCGCCAGCAGCGATCACAGGGCAGATACGCAGTATTTT. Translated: CASSDHRADTQYF.

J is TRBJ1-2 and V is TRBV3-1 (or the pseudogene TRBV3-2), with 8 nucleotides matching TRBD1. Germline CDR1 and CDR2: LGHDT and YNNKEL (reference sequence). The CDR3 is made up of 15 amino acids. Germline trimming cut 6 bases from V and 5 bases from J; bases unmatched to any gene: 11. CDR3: CASSRTGGEGYGYTF. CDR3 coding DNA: TGTGCCAGCAGTCGCACAGGGGGTGAAGGGTATGGCTACACCTTC.

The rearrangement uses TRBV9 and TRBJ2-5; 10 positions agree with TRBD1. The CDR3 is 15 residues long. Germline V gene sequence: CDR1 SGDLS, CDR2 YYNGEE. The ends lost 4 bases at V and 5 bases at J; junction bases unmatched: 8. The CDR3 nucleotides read TGTGCCAGCAGCCCACGGACAGGGGGACGGGAGACCCAGTACTTC. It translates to CASSPRTGGRETQYF.

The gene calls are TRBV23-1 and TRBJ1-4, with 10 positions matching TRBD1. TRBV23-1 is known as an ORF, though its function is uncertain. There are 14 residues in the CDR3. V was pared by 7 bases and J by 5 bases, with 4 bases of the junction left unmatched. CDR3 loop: CASMPGQGNEKLFF. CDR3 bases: TGCGCCAGCATGCCGGGACAGGGGAATGAAAAACTGTTTTTT.

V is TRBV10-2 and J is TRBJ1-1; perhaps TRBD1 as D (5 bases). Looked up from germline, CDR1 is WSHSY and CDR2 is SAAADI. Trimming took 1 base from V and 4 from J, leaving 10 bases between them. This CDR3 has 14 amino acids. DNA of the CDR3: TGCGCCAGCAGTGAGTTTGGGGGGAGCACTGAAGCTTTCTTT. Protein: CASSEFGGSTEAFF.

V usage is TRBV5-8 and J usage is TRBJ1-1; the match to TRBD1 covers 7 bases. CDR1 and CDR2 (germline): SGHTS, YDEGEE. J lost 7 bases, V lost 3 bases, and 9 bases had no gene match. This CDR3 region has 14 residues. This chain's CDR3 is CASSSMDRKSEAFF. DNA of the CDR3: TGTGCCAGCAGCTCAATGGACAGGAAAAGTGAAGCTTTCTTT. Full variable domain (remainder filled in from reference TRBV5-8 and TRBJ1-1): EAGVTQSPTHLIKTRGQQATLRCSPISGHTSVYWYQQALGLGLQFLLWYDEGEERNRGNFPPRFSGRQFPNYSSELNVNALELEDSALYLCASSSMDRKSEAFFGQGTRLTVV.

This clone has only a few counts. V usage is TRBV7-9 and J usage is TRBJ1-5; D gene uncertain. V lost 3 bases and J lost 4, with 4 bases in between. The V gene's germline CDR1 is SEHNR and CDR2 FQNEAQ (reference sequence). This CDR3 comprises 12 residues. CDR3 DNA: TGTGCCAGCAGCTTCACTAATCAGCCCCAGCATTTT. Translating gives CASSFTNQPQHF.

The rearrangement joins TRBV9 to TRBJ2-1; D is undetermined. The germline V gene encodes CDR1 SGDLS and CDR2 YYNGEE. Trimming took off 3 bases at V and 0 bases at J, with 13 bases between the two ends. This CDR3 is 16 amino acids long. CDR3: CASSAFVVSSYNEQFF. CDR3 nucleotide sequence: TGTGCCAGCAGCGCCTTTGTGGTGAGCTCCTACAATGAGCAGTTCTTC.

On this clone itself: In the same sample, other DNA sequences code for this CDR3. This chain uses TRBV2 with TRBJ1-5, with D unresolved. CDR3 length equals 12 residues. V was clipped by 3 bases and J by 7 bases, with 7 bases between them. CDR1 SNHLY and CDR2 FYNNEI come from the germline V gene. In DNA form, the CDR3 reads TGTGCCAGCAGTGATGGTGGCCAGCCCCAGCATTTT. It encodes CASSDGGQPQHF.

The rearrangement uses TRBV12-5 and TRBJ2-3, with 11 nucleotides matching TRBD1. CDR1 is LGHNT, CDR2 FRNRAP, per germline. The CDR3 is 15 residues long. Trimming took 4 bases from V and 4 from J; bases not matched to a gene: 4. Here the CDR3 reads CASGSPGQGADTQYF. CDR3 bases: TGTGCTAGTGGTTCGCCGGGACAGGGGGCAGATACGCAGTATTTT.

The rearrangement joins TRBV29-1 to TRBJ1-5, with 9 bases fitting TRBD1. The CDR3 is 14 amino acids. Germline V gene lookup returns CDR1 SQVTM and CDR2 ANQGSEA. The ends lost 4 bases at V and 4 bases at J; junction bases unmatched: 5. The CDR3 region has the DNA TGCAGCGTTGCTGAGACAGGGGGGAATCAGCCCCAGCATTTT. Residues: CSVAETGGNQPQHF. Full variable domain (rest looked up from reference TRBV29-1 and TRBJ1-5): SAVISQKPSRDICQRGTSLTIQCQVDSQVTMMFWYRQQPGQSLTLIATANQGSEATYESGFVIDKFPISRPNLTFSTLTVSNMSPEDSSIYLCSVAETGGNQPQHFGDGTRLSIL.

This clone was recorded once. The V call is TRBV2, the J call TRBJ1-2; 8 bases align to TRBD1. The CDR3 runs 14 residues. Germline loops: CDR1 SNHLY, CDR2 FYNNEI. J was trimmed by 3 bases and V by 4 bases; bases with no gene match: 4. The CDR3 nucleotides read TGTGCCAGCAGTGTTTACAGGGGGGACTATGGCTACACCTTC. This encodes CASSVYRGDYGYTF. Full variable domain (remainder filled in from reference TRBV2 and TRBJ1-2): EPEVTQTPSHQVTQMGQEVILRCVPISNHLYFYWYRQILGQKVEFLVSFYNNEISEKSEIFDDQFSVERPDGSNFTLKIRSTKLEDSAMYFCASSVYRGDYGYTFGSGTRLTVV.

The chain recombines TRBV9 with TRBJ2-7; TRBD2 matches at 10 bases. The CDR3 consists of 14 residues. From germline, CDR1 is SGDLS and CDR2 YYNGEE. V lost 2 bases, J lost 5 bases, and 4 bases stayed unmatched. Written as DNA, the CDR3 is TGTGCCAGCAGCGTCAGCGGGGGGGCTAACGAGCAGTACTTC. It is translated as CASSVSGGANEQYF.

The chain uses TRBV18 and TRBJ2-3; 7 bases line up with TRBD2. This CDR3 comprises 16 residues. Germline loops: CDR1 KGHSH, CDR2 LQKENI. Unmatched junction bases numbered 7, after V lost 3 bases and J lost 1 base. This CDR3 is CASSPSRGRGTDTQYF. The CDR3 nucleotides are TGTGCCAGCTCACCGTCCCGGGGGAGGGGCACAGATACGCAGTATTTT.

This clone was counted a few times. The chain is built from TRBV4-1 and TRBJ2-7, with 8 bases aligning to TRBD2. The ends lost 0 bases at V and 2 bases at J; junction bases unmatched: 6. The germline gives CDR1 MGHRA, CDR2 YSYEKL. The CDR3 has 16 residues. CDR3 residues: CASSQEGGGLPYEQYF. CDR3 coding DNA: TGCGCCAGCAGCCAAGAGGGCGGGGGGCTCCCCTACGAGCAGTACTTC.

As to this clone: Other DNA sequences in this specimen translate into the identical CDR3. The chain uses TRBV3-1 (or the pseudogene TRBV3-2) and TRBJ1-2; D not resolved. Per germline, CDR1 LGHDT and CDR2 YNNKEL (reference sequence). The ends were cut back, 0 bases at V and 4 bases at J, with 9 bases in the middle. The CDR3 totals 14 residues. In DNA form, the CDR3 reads TGTGCCAGCAGCCAAGAAAACAGAGCCTATGGCTACACCTTC. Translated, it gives CASSQENRAYGYTF.

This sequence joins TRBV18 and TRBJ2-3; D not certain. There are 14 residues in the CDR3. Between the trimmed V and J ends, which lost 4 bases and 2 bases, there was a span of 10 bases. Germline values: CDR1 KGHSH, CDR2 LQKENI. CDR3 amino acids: CASSRESNTDTQYF. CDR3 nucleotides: TGTGCCAGCTCACGTGAGAGCAACACAGATACGCAGTATTTT.

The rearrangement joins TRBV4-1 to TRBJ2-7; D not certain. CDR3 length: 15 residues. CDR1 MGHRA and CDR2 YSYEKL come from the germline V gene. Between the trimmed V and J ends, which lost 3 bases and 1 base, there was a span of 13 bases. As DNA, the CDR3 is TGCGCCAGCAGCCAGGGTAGCCTAGGATCCTACGAGCAGTACTTC. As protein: CASSQGSLGSYEQYF.